These 3 T cell receptor beta chains came from one sample sequenced in a study of Tregs in tolerant kidney transplant recipients. The assay was immunoSEQ multiplex PCR, and TCRdb's table has in-frame clones only and misses some. This table holds roughly 250,000 clones, more than 65% found once. The sequenced sample was CD4+ T cells from blood. These receptors were obtained from a human donor in good health.

This chain links TRBV6-1 with TRBJ1-4, with D perhaps matching TRBD1 (5 bases). This CDR3 is 15 amino acids long. V lost 6 bases and J lost 0, with 11 bases in between. The germline CDR1 and CDR2 sequences are MNHNS and SASEGT. The CDR3 region is CASREGTTTNEKLFF. CDR3 in DNA: TGTGCCAGCAGGGAGGGGACGACAACTAATGAAAAACTGTTTTTT.

The chain is built from TRBV18 and TRBJ2-5, with 11 nucleotides matching TRBD2. This CDR3 comprises 15 residues. V dropped 4 bases and J dropped 5; count of bases not matched to a gene: 6. CDR1 is KGHSH, CDR2 LQKENI, per germline. The CDR3 spells CASSRRLAGFETQYF. The CDR3 DNA sequence: TGTGCCAGCTCACGCCGACTAGCGGGATTTGAGACCCAGTACTTC.

The genes are TRBV6-6 and TRBJ2-5, with 13 bases lining up with TRBD2. The CDR3 spans 16 residues. Germline assignment: CDR1 MNHNY and CDR2 SVGAGI (reference sequence). V was pared by 5 bases and J by 2 bases, with 5 bases of the junction left unmatched. As DNA, the CDR3 is TGTGCCAGCAGTCCCTGGACTAGCGGGGGACAAGAGACCCAGTACTTC. It translates to CASSPWTSGGQETQYF.